One sample yielded the 22 T cell receptor beta chains listed below, sequenced in a study of PD-L1 blockade in urothelial cancer (dated 2017 in TCRdb). The sample's time point label, decoded: peripheral blood 6 weeks after treatment start. The library was obtained by the immunoSEQ multiplex PCR assay. Not all clones reach the TCRdb copy of this immuneACCESS table, which keeps in-frame sequences only. Checked studies attribute under half of the gap to unresolved V genes and leave the rest unexplained. This sample has about 39,000 clones in its table, and 75% to 90% of those were observed once. The ten largest clones represent over 9.5% of the sample. The sample was PBMCs, taken around atezolizumab (anti-PD-L1) treatment. The receptor set was obtained from a man aged 35 to 55 with urothelial cancer.

The chain recombines TRBV28 with TRBJ2-2; maybe TRBD2 (6 bases). Trimming shortened V by 8 bases and J by 7 bases, and 14 bases separated the two germline ends. CDR3 size: 13 residues. Per the germline V gene, CDR1 is MDHEN and CDR2 is SYDVKM. The CDR3 DNA is TGTGCCAGCTGCGGGGTGCTTTGCGGGGAGCTGTTTTTT. This codes for CASCGVLCGELFF. Full variable domain (remainder filled in from reference TRBV28 and TRBJ2-2): DVKVTQSSRYLVKRTGEKVFLECVQDMDHENMFWYRQDPGLGLRLIYFSYDVKMKEKGDIPEGYSVSREKKERFSLILESASTNQTSMYLCASCGVLCGELFFGEGSRLTVL.

This clone occurred a few times. The V call is TRBV28, the J call TRBJ2-2; TRBD2 matches 9 bases. The CDR3 runs to 17 residues. The V segment lost 5 bases and the J segment 5 bases; nucleotides outside the gene matches: 12. Germline CDR1 is MDHEN and CDR2 is SYDVKM. As DNA, the CDR3 is TGTGCCAGCAGTCTCCAGGCCGGCGGGAGGGGTACCGGGGAGCTGTTTTTT. Translated: CASSLQAGGRGTGELFF.

This chain uses TRBV27 with TRBJ1-1; D ambiguous. Germline V CDR1 and CDR2: MNHEY, SMNVEV (reference sequence). The CDR3 is made up of 14 amino acids. The V end lost 1 base, the J end lost 4 bases, and 10 bases lay between the germline ends. CDR3 sequence (DNA): TGTGCCAGCAGTTTATGGTCAGGTGGCACTGAAGCTTTCTTT. Protein sequence: CASSLWSGGTEAFF.

The rearrangement links TRBV28 to TRBJ1-2, with a tentative D call TRBD1 (6 bases). This CDR3 comprises 14 residues. The V and J ends lost 2 bases and 8 bases respectively, with 15 bases between them. Germline lookup yields CDR1 MDHEN and CDR2 SYDVKM. CDR3 in DNA: TGTGCCAGCAGTTTAGTCAGGGGCTTACAGGGCTACACCTTC. This codes for CASSLVRGLQGYTF.

This clone was observed once. The V call is TRBV19, the J call TRBJ2-1; no definite D call. Germline V gene data show CDR1 as LNHDA and CDR2 as SQIVND (reference sequence). Trimming removed 3 bases at V and 4 bases at J, with 7 bases between. The CDR3 is made up of 13 amino acids. The CDR3 DNA reads as TGTGCCAGTAGTATGTACCAGTACAATGAGCAGTTCTTC. Amino acids: CASSMYQYNEQFF. Full variable domain (rest looked up from reference TRBV19 and TRBJ2-1): DGGITQSPKYLFRKEGQNVTLSCEQNLNHDAMYWYRQDPGQGLRLIYYSQIVNDFQKGDIAEGYSVSREKKESFPLTVTSAQKNPTAFYLCASSMYQYNEQFFGPGTRLTVL.

The chain is built from TRBV5-1 and TRBJ1-2; 7 nucleotides agree with TRBD1. J lost 3 bases, V lost 4 bases, and 9 bases had no gene match. Germline V CDR1 and CDR2: SGHRS, YFSETQ. The CDR3 consists of 15 residues. DNA of the CDR3: TGCGCCAGCAGCCCTGGGGACAGCGCTGACTATGGCTACACCTTC. The encoded protein is CASSPGDSADYGYTF.

The CDR3 spells CASSQDGGGLRGYTF. CDR3 in DNA: TGCGCCAGCAGCCAAGACGGTGGAGGTCTGCGGGGCTACACCTTC. The gene calls are TRBV4-1 and TRBJ1-2; D is undetermined. The CDR3 contains 15 residues. The V gene's germline CDR1 is MGHRA and CDR2 YSYEKL. The V end lost 0 bases, the J end lost 8 bases, and 16 bases lay between the germline ends.

About this clone: Other nucleotide sequences from this sample produce the same CDR3. The chain employs TRBV28 and TRBJ1-5; D not resolved. Trimming removed 8 bases from V and 0 bases from J, with 11 bases in between. Germline CDR1 and CDR2: MDHEN and SYDVKM. The CDR3 runs 14 residues. CDR3 loop: CASRTGNSNQPQHF. DNA of the CDR3: TGTGCCAGCCGGACGGGAAATAGCAATCAGCCCCAGCATTTT.

V and J are TRBV28 and TRBJ2-1; 7 bases align to TRBD2. The CDR3 is made up of 14 amino acids. V trimming: 7 bases; J trimming: 9 bases; junction bases outside the gene matches: 12. Looked up from germline, CDR1 is MDHEN and CDR2 is SYDVKM. CDR3 bases: TGTGCCAGCACACTCGGGACTACGGGAACTGAGCAGTTCTTC. It specifies CASTLGTTGTEQFF.

V gene TRBV11-2 combines with J gene TRBJ1-3; a weak D match, TRBD1 (5 bases). Per the germline V gene, CDR1 is SGHAT and CDR2 is FQNNGV. The CDR3 is 16 amino acids. V shed 2 bases and J shed 0 bases, with 11 bases lying between them. The CDR3 reads CASSLSDSNSGNTIYF. CDR3 DNA sequence: TGTGCCAGCAGCTTATCAGACAGCAACTCTGGAAACACCATATATTTT.

Only one count was recorded for this clone. The chain couples TRBV9 to TRBJ2-7; TRBD2 matches 7 bases. V trimming: 0 bases; J trimming: 5 bases; junction bases outside the gene matches: 5. The CDR3 extends over 14 amino acids. Germline CDR1 and CDR2: SGDLS and YYNGEE. The CDR3, as DNA: TGTGCCAGCAGCGTAGTTGCGGGAGCGAACGAGCAGTACTTC. This encodes CASSVVAGANEQYF.

The V and J genes are TRBV7-8 and TRBJ1-5; unclear D gene. Germline V CDR1 and CDR2: SGHVS, FQNEAQ. The CDR3 is 13 amino acids. V lost 4 bases and J lost 9, with 13 bases in between. Here the CDR3 DNA reads TGTGCCAGCAGCTCTTTCACGGGTCGGCCCCAGCATTTT. It codes for CASSSFTGRPQHF.

V gene TRBV5-1 combines with J gene TRBJ2-7; D unresolved. V was trimmed by 3 bases and J by 0 bases, leaving 10 bases between them. The CDR3 extends over 14 amino acids. CDR1 SGHRS and CDR2 YFSETQ come from the germline V gene. The CDR3 nucleotides are TGCGCCAGCAGCTATGGATCAGGCTCCTACGAGCAGTACTTC. Translated, it gives CASSYGSGSYEQYF.

J is TRBJ2-3 and V is TRBV10-3, with 7 bases matching TRBD2. J was trimmed by 4 bases and V by 10 bases; bases with no gene match: 17. CDR1 ENHRY and CDR2 SYGVKD come from the germline V gene. The CDR3 runs to 16 residues. The CDR3 protein is CATRRFGRESADTQYF. The DNA for the CDR3 is TGTGCCACCCGCCGGTTCGGGCGGGAGTCGGCAGATACGCAGTATTTT.

This clone was observed a few times. This rearrangement joins TRBV30 to TRBJ2-7, with a possible D match to TRBD1 (6 bases). CDR3 length: 14 amino acids. CDR1 is GTSNPN, CDR2 SVGIG, per germline (reference sequence). V shed 7 bases and J shed 2 bases, with 18 bases lying between them. Here the CDR3 reads CAFRTDMITYEQYF. Here the CDR3 DNA reads TGTGCCTTCAGGACAGACATGATAACCTACGAGCAGTACTTC.

The rearrangement uses TRBV28 and TRBJ2-3, with D possibly TRBD2 on 5 matching bases. This CDR3 is built from 14 residues. Germline V gene lookup returns CDR1 MDHEN and CDR2 SYDVKM. Trimming removed 11 bases from V and 0 bases from J, with 15 bases in between. The CDR3 loop is CAGGPGGSTDTQYF. The CDR3 DNA reads TGTGCCGGAGGCCCCGGCGGGAGCACAGATACGCAGTATTTT.

This chain connects TRBV4-1 to TRBJ2-2; 8 nucleotides align to TRBD1. CDR1 is MGHRA and CDR2 is YSYEKL in the germline V gene. V trimming: 6 bases; J trimming: 4 bases; junction bases outside the gene matches: 7. CDR3 length: 15 amino acids. The CDR3 sequence is CASRLGQGSTGELFF. The CDR3 DNA follows: TGCGCCAGCAGACTCGGACAGGGAAGCACCGGGGAGCTGTTTTTT.

The rearrangement joins TRBV28 to TRBJ2-6; D is uncertain. The CDR3 runs to 14 residues. In germline, CDR1 is MDHEN, CDR2 SYDVKM. The V and J ends lost 5 bases and 1 base respectively, with 6 bases between them. The CDR3 sequence is CASSLLSGANVLTF. CDR3 nucleotide sequence: TGTGCCAGCAGTCTACTATCTGGGGCCAACGTCCTGACTTTC.

In its sample, this clone was seen once. This chain connects TRBV28 to TRBJ2-7, with D possibly TRBD2 on 6 matching bases. The CDR3 sequence is 13 residues long. CDR1 and CDR2 (germline): MDHEN, SYDVKM. Trimming removed 7 bases at V and 2 bases at J, with 12 bases between. CDR3: CASTDWTTYEQYF. The DNA of the CDR3 is TGTGCCAGCACCGATTGGACTACCTACGAGCAGTACTTC.

The chain links TRBV28 to TRBJ1-5; no reliable D call. The V and J ends lost 10 bases and 3 bases respectively, with 16 bases between them. Germline loops: CDR1 MDHEN, CDR2 SYDVKM. The CDR3 has 14 amino acids. CDR3 in DNA: TGTGCCACCTTAGAGTCACGAAACAATCAGCCCCAGCATTTT. Its protein product is CATLESRNNQPQHF.

The chain combines TRBV11-2 with TRBJ2-1, with 10 bases fitting TRBD2. The CDR3 consists of 15 residues. Losses at the gene ends were 5 bases for V and 4 bases for J; bases not matched to a gene: 5. Germline CDR1 and CDR2: SGHAT and FQNNGV. The CDR3 region is CASSEGLAVYNEQFF. CDR3 coding DNA: TGTGCCAGCAGCGAAGGACTAGCGGTATACAATGAGCAGTTCTTC.

The V and J genes are TRBV21-1 and TRBJ2-2; the DNA was not used to check the table's D call, TRBD2. TRBV21-1 is an annotated pseudogene. The CDR3 totals 16 residues. CDR3 sequence: CASSNIAGADTGELFF. CDR3 bases: TGTGCCAGCAGCAACATAGCGGGTGCGGACACCGGGGAGCTGTTTTTT.